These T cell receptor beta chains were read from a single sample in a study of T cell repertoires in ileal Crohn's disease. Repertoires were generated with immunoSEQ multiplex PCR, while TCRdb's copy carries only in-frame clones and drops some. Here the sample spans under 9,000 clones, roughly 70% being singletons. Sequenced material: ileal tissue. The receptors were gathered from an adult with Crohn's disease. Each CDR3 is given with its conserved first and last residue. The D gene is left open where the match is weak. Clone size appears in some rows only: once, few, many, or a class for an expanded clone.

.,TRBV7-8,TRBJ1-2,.,CASSHEAGIFGYTF,TGTGCCAGCAGCCACGAGGCAGGGATATTCGGCTACACCTTC
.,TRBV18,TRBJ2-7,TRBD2,CASSRRDAGLDIDEQYF,TGTGCCAGCTCACGACGGGACGCGGGACTAGATATCGACGAGCAGTACTTC
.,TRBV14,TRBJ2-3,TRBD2,CASSHKLAGKVYTQYF,TGTGCCAGCAGCCACAAACTAGCGGGGAAAGTGTATACGCAGTATTTT
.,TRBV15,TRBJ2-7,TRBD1,CATSRDKRTGIYEQYF,TGTGCCACCAGCAGAGATAAGAGGACAGGGATCTACGAGCAGTACTTC
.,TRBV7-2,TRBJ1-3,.,CASSLQSSGNTIYF,TGTGCCAGCAGCCTACAGAGCTCTGGAAACACCATATATTTT
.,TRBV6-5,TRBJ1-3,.,CASSYNRDSGNTIYF,TGTGCCAGCAGTTACAACAGGGATAGTGGAAACACCATATATTTT
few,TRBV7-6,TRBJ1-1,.,CASSLPGTEAFF,TGTGCCAGCAGCTTACCCGGCACTGAAGCTTTCTTT
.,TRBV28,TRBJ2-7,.,CASVTPGYSYEQYF,TGTGCCAGCGTCACCCCCGGGTACTCCTACGAGCAGTACTTC
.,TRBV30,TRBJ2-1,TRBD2,CAWSDPGGPGDEQFF,TGTGCCTGGAGTGATCCGGGGGGGCCGGGTGATGAGCAGTTCTTC
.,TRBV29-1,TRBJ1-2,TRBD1,CSVGGTGDGYTF,TGCAGCGTTGGTGGGACAGGGGACGGCTACACCTTC
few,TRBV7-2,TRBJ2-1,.,CASSYWTEGEQFF,TGTGCCAGCAGCTACTGGACAGAGGGAGAGCAGTTCTTC
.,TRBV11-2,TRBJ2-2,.,CASSLQGNTGELFF,TGTGCCAGCAGCTTGCAGGGGAACACCGGGGAGCTGTTTTTT
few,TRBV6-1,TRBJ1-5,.,CASSEALTGSQPQHF,TGTGCCAGCAGTGAAGCGCTTACGGGATCGCAGCCCCAGCATTTT
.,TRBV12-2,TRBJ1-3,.,CASRYRQGRNTIYF,TGTGCAAGTCGCTACCGACAGGGTCGAAACACCATATATTTT
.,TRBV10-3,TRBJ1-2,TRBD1,CAIKTGGRGYTF,TGTGCCATCAAGACAGGGGGCCGTGGCTACACCTTC
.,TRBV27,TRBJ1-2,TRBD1,CASSPGDRGTSYTF,TGTGCCAGCAGTCCTGGGGACAGGGGGACTAGCTACACCTTC
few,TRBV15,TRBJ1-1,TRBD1,CATTFDRGGTEAFF,TGTGCCACCACCTTCGACAGGGGCGGGACTGAAGCTTTCTTT
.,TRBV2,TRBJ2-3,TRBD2,CASSEGARRAGGPGSTQYF,TGTGCCAGCAGTGAAGGGGCGCGGAGGGCGGGGGGGCCTGGTAGTACGCAGTATTTT
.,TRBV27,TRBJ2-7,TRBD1,CASSLTLGTGYEQYF,TGTGCCAGCAGTTTAACCCTGGGGACAGGCTACGAGCAGTACTTC
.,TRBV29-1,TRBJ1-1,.,CSVEFGHQNTEAFF,TGCAGCGTTGAATTTGGACACCAGAACACTGAAGCTTTCTTT
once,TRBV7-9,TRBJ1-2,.,CASSPGSELDPGYTF,TGTGCCAGCAGTCCAGGATCGGAACTAGATCCTGGCTACACCTTC
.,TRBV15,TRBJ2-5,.,CATSRGQATQYF,TGTGCCACCAGCAGAGGACAGGCGACCCAGTACTTC
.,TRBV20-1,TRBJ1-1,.,CSANPGLEAFF,TGCAGTGCAAATCCGGGACTTGAAGCTTTCTTT
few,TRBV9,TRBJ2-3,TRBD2,CASSVTSGESTDTQYF,TGTGCCAGCAGCGTTACTAGCGGGGAAAGCACAGATACGCAGTATTTT
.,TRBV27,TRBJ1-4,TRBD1,CASSISGGWRDEKLFF,TGTGCCAGCAGTATATCAGGGGGCTGGAGGGATGAAAAACTGTTTTTT
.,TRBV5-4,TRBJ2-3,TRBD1,CASSQDRAGTDTQYF,TGTGCCAGCAGCCAGGACAGGGCTGGCACAGATACGCAGTATTTT
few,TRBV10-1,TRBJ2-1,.,CASSESIGQTYNEQFF,TGCGCCAGCAGTGAGTCGATTGGTCAAACTTACAATGAGCAGTTCTTC
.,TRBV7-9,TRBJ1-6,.,CASRGRVYSPLHF,TGTGCCAGCAGGGGCAGGGTCTATTCACCCCTCCACTTT